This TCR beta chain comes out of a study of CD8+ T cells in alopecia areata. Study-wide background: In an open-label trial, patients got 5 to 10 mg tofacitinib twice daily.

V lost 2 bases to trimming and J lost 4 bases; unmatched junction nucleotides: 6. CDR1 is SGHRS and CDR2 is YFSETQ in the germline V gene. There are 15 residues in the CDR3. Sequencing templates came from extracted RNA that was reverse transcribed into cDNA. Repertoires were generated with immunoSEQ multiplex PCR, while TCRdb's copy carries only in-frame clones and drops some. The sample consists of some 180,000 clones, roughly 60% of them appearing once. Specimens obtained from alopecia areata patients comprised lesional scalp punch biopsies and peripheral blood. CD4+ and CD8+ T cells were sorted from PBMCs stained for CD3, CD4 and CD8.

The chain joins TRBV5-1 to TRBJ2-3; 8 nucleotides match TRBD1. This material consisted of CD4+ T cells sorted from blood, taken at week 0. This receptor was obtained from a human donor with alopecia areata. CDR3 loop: CASSFGRGQADTQYF. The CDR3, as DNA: TGCGCCAGCAGCTTTGGCAGGGGGCAGGCAGATACGCAGTATTTT.